A single T cell receptor beta chain is shown here with its context. Time point meaning: peripheral blood 6 weeks after treatment start. The data originate from a study of PD-L1 blockade in urothelial cancer. Study at large: Of prior chemotherapy regimens, patients had received between 0 and 3.

The V gene end was trimmed by 5 bases and the J gene end by 1 base; junction bases not matched to a gene: 5. The CDR3 consists of 16 residues. In germline, CDR1 is SGHTA, CDR2 FQGTGA. Method: immunoSEQ multiplex PCR; TCRdb's copy keeps in-frame clones and lacks some. Among under 70,000 clones listed, 85% to 90% were seen once. Material: PBMCs, obtained around atezolizumab (anti-PD-L1) treatment. The V gene is TRBV7-3, the J gene TRBJ2-2, with 9 nucleotides matching TRBD1. The clonotype originates from a man aged 55-75 years with urothelial cancer. The CDR3 loop is CASSPTGGRNTGELFF. CDR3 nucleotide sequence: TGTGCCAGCAGCCCGACAGGGGGAAGGAACACCGGGGAGCTGTTTTTT.